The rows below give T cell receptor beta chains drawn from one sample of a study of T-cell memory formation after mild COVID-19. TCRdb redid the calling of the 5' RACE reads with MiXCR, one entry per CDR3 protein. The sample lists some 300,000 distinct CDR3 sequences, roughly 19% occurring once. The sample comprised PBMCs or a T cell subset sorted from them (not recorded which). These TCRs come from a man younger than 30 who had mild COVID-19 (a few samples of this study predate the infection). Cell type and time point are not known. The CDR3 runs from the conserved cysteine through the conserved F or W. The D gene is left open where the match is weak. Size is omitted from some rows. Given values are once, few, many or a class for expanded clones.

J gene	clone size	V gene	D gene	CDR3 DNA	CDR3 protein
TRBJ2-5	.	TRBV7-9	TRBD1	TGTGCCAGCAGCTCCGACAGGGCCCCGGGGACCCAGTACTTC	CASSSDRAPGTQYF
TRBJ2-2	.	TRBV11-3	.	TGTGCCAGCAGCATACTACAGGGTACGAACACCGGGGAGCTGTTTTTT	CASSILQGTNTGELFF
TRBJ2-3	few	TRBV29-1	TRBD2	TGCAGCGTTGTGCCTAGCGGGGTTGTGGCGGATACGCAGTATTTT	CSVVPSGVVADTQYF
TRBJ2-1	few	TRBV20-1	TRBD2	TGCAGTGCTAAGACCGGGACTAGCGGTTTTTATGAGCAGTTCTTC	CSAKTGTSGFYEQFF
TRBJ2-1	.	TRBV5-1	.	TGCGCCAGCAGCTCCGGGCGGTTACAGTTCTTC	CASSSGRLQFF
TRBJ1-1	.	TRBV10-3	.	TGTGCCATCAGTCAATTAGTGGGGAACACTGAAGCTTTCTTT	CAISQLVGNTEAFF
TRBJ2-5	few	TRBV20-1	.	TGCAGTGCTAGAGGGGAGCTGTTATCAGAGACCCAGTACTTC	CSARGELLSETQYF
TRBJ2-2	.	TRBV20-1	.	TGCAGTGCTAGAGCTCCCGCGAACACCGGGGAGCTGTTTTTT	CSARAPANTGELFF
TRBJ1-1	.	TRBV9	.	TGTGCCAGCAGCTCCCCCGTTGGGGGGGGTACTGAAGCTTTCTTT	CASSSPVGGGTEAFF
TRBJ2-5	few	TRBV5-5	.	TGTGCCAGCAGCCTCCTGTCCGCACAAGAGACCCAGTACTTC	CASSLLSAQETQYF
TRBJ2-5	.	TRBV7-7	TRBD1	TGTGCTAGCAGCTTAGATGGACAGGGAAGCGAGACCCAGTACTTC	CASSLDGQGSETQYF
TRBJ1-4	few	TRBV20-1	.	TGCAGTGCTGTCGACAGGCGTAATGAAAAACTGTTTTTT	CSAVDRRNEKLFF
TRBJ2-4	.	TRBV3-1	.	TGTGCCAGCAGCCACCCCAGGGGAGGGGAGAGGAACATTCAGTACTTC	CASSHPRGGERNIQYF
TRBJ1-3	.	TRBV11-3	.	TGTGCCAGCAGCTTGGGCGGAGGAGTAACTGGAAACACCATATATTTT	CASSLGGGVTGNTIYF
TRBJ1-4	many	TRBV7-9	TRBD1	TGTGCCAGCAGCTTTCCCGGGACAGGGGGCGAAAAACTGTTTTTT	CASSFPGTGGEKLFF
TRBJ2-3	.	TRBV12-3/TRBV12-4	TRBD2	TGTGCCAGCAGTTTAATAGCGGGGGGCGGGGATACGCAGTATTTT	CASSLIAGGGDTQYF
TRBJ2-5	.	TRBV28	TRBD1	TGTGCCAGCAGTTCTCAGACAGGGGGAAGGGAGACCCAGTACTTC	CASSSQTGGRETQYF
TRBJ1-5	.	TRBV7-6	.	TGTGCCAGCAGCTTAGAGGTGGGGTTGAGGCAGCCCCAGCATTTT	CASSLEVGLRQPQHF
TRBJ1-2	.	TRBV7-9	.	TGTGCCAGCAGCTTCGGACAGCAACATAACTATGGCTACACCTTC	CASSFGQQHNYGYTF
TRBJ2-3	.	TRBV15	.	TGTGCCACCCGGGCGGAGGGACGGTATACGCAGTATTTT	CATRAEGRYTQYF
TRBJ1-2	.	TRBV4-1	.	TGCGCCAGCAGCCAAGTTGCAGGGAATGGCTACACCTTC	CASSQVAGNGYTF
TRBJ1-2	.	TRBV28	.	TGTGCCAGCAACGGACAGAACTATGGCTACACCTTC	CASNGQNYGYTF
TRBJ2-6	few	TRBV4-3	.	TGCGCCAGCAGCCAAGATTCCTGGTCTGGGGCCAACGTCCTGACTTTC	CASSQDSWSGANVLTF
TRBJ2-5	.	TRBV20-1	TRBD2	TGCAGTGCTAGACTACCCCGGGCTAGCGGGGTCCTGGAGACCCAGTACTTC	CSARLPRASGVLETQYF
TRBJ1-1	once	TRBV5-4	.	TGTGCCAGCAGCTTGGGCACCCATGGCACTGAAGCTTTCTTT	CASSLGTHGTEAFF
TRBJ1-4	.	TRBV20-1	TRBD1	TGCAGTGCTAGGGGACAGGCGGGGAGTGAAAAACTGTTTTTT	CSARGQAGSEKLFF
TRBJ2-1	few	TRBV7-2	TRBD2	TGTGCCAGCAGCTTAGACCCACAACTAGCGGTATATGTCAATGAGCAGTTCTTC	CASSLDPQLAVYVNEQFF
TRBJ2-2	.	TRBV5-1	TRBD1	TGCGCCAGCAGCTTGGGGACAGGGGTTACCGGGGAGCTGTTTTTT	CASSLGTGVTGELFF
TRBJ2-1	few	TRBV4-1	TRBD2	TGCGCCAGCAGCCGCGGGGGTATAGCGGGGCTAGGCAATGAGCAGTTCTTC	CASSRGGIAGLGNEQFF
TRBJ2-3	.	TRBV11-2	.	TGTGCCAGCAGCTTAGCAGAGGCGGGCACAGATACGCAGTATTTT	CASSLAEAGTDTQYF
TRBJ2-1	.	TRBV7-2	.	TGTGCCAGCAGCTTAGGATCACAGGGCTATGAGCAGTTCTTC	CASSLGSQGYEQFF
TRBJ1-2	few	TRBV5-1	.	TGCGCCAGCAGCTTGCAAGGGCCTGGCTACACCTTC	CASSLQGPGYTF
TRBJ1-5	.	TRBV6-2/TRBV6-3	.	TGTGCCAGCAGTTACTCTCGGAATAGCAATCAGCCCCAGCATTTT	CASSYSRNSNQPQHF
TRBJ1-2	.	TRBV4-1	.	TGCGCCAGCAGGCCTCAGATTGCACGGGGGTGGGGCTACACCTTC	CASRPQIARGWGYTF
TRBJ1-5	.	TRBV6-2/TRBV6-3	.	TGTGCCAGCACCTTATACGCGGGGCAGCCCCAGCATTTT	CASTLYAGQPQHF
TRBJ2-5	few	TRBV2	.	TGTGCCAGCAGCGACCTAGGGAAGACCCAGTACTTC	CASSDLGKTQYF
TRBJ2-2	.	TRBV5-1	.	TGCGCCAGCAGCCAGACTAACAGGGAAACCGGGGAGCTGTTTTTT	CASSQTNRETGELFF
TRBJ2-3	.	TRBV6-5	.	TGTGCCAGCAGTCCCCCGGGGGTGGAAGATACGCAGTATTTT	CASSPPGVEDTQYF
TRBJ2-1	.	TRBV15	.	TGTGCCACCAGCAGGGACAGGGAGGGATTTAATGAGCAGTTCTTC	CATSRDREGFNEQFF
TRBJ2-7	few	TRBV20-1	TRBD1	TGCAGTGCCATGGGGACAGGGGGCGCCGAGCAGTACTTC	CSAMGTGGAEQYF
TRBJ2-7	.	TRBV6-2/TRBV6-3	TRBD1	TGTGCCAGCAAGGGACAGGTAGCTCCTGGTTCCTACGAGCAGTACTTC	CASKGQVAPGSYEQYF